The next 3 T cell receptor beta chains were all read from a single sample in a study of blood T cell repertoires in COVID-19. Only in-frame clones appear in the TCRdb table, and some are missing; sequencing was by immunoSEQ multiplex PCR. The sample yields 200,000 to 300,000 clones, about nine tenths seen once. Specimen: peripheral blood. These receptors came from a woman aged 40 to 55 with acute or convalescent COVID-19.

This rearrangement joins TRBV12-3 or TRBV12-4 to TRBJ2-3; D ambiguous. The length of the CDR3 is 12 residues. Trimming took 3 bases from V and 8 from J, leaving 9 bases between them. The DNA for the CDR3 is TGTGCCAGCAGTTTCGACTTTTCTACGCAGTATTTT. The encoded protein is CASSFDFSTQYF.

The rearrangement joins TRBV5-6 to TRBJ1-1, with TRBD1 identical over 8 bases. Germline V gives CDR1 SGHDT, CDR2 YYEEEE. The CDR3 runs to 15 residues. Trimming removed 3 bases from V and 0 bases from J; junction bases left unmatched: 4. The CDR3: CASSYGTGLNTEAFF. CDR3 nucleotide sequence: TGTGCCAGCAGCTACGGGACAGGACTGAACACTGAAGCTTTCTTT.

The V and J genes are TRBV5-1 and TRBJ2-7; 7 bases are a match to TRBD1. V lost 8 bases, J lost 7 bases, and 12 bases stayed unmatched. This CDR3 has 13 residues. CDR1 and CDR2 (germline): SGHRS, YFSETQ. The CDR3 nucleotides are TGCGCCAGAGGGGGCAGAGGTCTAGGGGAGCAGTACGTC. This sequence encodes CARGGRGLGEQYV.